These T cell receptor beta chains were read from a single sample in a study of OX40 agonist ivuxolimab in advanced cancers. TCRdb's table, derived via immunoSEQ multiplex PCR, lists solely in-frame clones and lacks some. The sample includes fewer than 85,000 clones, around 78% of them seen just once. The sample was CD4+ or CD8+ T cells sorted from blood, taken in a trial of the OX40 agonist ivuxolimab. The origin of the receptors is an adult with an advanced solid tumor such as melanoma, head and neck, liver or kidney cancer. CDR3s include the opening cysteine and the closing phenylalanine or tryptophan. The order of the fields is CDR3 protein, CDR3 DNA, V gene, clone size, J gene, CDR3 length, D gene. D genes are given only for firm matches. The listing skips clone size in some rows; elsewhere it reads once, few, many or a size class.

CDR3: CTHPPPTQYF
DNA: TGCACCCACCCCCCACCCACCCAGTACTTC
V: TRBV20-1
size: -
J: TRBJ2-5
length: 10
D: -

CDR3: CASSRTRDHGHGYTF
DNA: TGTGCCAGTAGTCGAACGAGGGACCATGGCCATGGCTACACCTTC
V: TRBV19
size: -
J: TRBJ1-2
length: 15
D: -

CDR3: CASSPGNTEAFF
DNA: TGTGCCAGCAGTCCGGGCAACACTGAAGCTTTCTTT
V: TRBV6-5
size: many
J: TRBJ1-1
length: 12
D: -

CDR3: CASSDRVEQYF
DNA: TGTGCCAGCAGTGATAGGGTCGAGCAGTACTTC
V: TRBV6-1
size: -
J: TRBJ2-7
length: 11
D: -

CDR3: CASSLYGPYEQYF
DNA: TGTGCCAGCAGCTTGTACGGTCCCTACGAGCAGTACTTC
V: TRBV13
size: -
J: TRBJ2-7
length: 13
D: -

CDR3: CATSSPWGGLGDQPQHF
DNA: TGTGCCACCAGCAGTCCCTGGGGGGGGCTAGGAGATCAGCCCCAGCATTTT
V: TRBV15
size: few
J: TRBJ1-5
length: 17
D: -

CDR3: CASSPYSGRGLGNQPQHF
DNA: TGTGCCAGCAGCCCATATTCGGGTCGGGGGCTTGGCAATCAGCCCCAGCATTTT
V: TRBV11-2
size: once
J: TRBJ1-5
length: 18
D: -

CDR3: CASSLRGGNKYEQYF
DNA: TGTGCCAGCAGTCTTAGGGGAGGTAACAAATACGAGCAGTACTTC
V: TRBV7-9
size: -
J: TRBJ2-7
length: 15
D: -

CDR3: CASSFRAWITYEQYF
DNA: TGTGCCAGCAGCTTCCGGGCATGGATAACCTACGAGCAGTACTTC
V: TRBV5-6
size: -
J: TRBJ2-7
length: 15
D: -

CDR3: CASSQEAGKDYGYTF
DNA: TGTGCCAGCAGCCAAGAGGCAGGGAAGGACTATGGCTACACCTTC
V: TRBV4-2
size: -
J: TRBJ1-2
length: 15
D: -

CDR3: CSVEQAYEQYF
DNA: TGCAGCGTTGAACAAGCCTACGAGCAGTACTTC
V: TRBV29-1
size: -
J: TRBJ2-7
length: 11
D: -

CDR3: CASSLGRANSPLHF
DNA: TGTGCCAGCAGTTTGGGCAGGGCCAATTCACCCCTCCACTTT
V: TRBV27
size: -
J: TRBJ1-6
length: 14
D: -

CDR3: CASKGQNQETQYF
DNA: TGTGCCAGCAAGGGACAAAATCAAGAGACCCAGTACTTC
V: TRBV28
size: -
J: TRBJ2-5
length: 13
D: -

CDR3: CASSVGGALSTDTQYF
DNA: TGTGCCAGCAGCGTAGGAGGGGCTCTTAGCACAGATACGCAGTATTTT
V: TRBV9
size: few
J: TRBJ2-3
length: 16
D: -

CDR3: CASSWGFGGGSNQPQHF
DNA: TGTGCCAGCAGCTGGGGGTTCGGGGGAGGGAGCAATCAGCCCCAGCATTTT
V: TRBV5-8
size: -
J: TRBJ1-5
length: 17
D: -

CDR3: CSVAPLAGAGPGETQYF
DNA: TGCAGCGTTGCCCCCCTAGCGGGGGCCGGCCCAGGGGAGACCCAGTACTTC
V: TRBV29-1
size: -
J: TRBJ2-5
length: 17
D: TRBD2

CDR3: CASSPPTSGARTDTQYF
DNA: TGCGCCAGCAGTCCCCCGACTAGCGGGGCCCGCACAGATACGCAGTATTTT
V: TRBV5-1
size: -
J: TRBJ2-3
length: 17
D: TRBD2

CDR3: CASGRSPSSYNSPLHF
DNA: TGTGCCAGCGGAAGGAGTCCGAGCTCCTATAATTCACCCCTCCACTTT
V: TRBV25-1
size: -
J: TRBJ1-6
length: 16
D: -

CDR3: CASSHYWGGYTF
DNA: TGTGCCAGCAGCCATTATTGGGGAGGCTACACCTTC
V: TRBV7-2
size: -
J: TRBJ1-2
length: 12
D: -

CDR3: CASSFDGPTGGDGYTF
DNA: TGTGCCAGCAGTTTTGACGGCCCGACAGGGGGGGATGGCTACACCTTC
V: TRBV28
size: -
J: TRBJ1-2
length: 16
D: TRBD1

CDR3: CASSRVGEQSNQPQHF
DNA: TGTGCCAGTAGTAGGGTCGGAGAACAAAGCAATCAGCCCCAGCATTTT
V: TRBV19
size: -
J: TRBJ1-5
length: 16
D: -

CDR3: CASSPEHRYGYTF
DNA: TGTGCCAGCAGCCCCGAGCATCGCTATGGCTACACCTTC
V: TRBV7-2
size: -
J: TRBJ1-2
length: 13
D: -

CDR3: CASSSSPSTAYYGYTF
DNA: TGTGCCAGCAGCTCTTCTCCCTCGACAGCCTACTATGGCTACACCTTC
V: TRBV11-2
size: few
J: TRBJ1-2
length: 16
D: -

CDR3: CASSLGQGESYNSPLHF
DNA: TGTGCCAGCAGCTTGGGGCAGGGTGAATCCTATAATTCACCCCTCCACTTT
V: TRBV5-5
size: -
J: TRBJ1-6
length: 17
D: -

CDR3: CASRETSEGYEQYF
DNA: TGCGCCAGCAGGGAGACTAGCGAAGGTTACGAGCAGTACTTC
V: TRBV10-2
size: -
J: TRBJ2-7
length: 14
D: TRBD2

CDR3: CVSSAQGRVDYGCTF
DNA: -
V: TRBV18
size: -
J: TRBJ1-2
length: 15
D: -

CDR3: CASSFPQGATETQYF
DNA: TGTGCCAGCAGCTTCCCACAGGGGGCTACAGAGACCCAGTACTTC
V: TRBV7-2
size: -
J: TRBJ2-5
length: 15
D: TRBD1

CDR3: CASSRDREPTPQHF
DNA: TGTGCCAGCTCACGCGACAGGGAACCAACGCCCCAGCATTTT
V: TRBV18
size: -
J: TRBJ1-5
length: 14
D: TRBD1

CDR3: CASSLAVDGQETQYF
DNA: TGTGCCAGCAGCTTAGCGGTAGATGGGCAAGAGACCCAGTACTTC
V: TRBV7-2
size: -
J: TRBJ2-5
length: 15
D: -

CDR3: CASRQTSGRSDTQYF
DNA: TGTGCCAGCAGACAGACTAGCGGGAGATCAGATACGCAGTATTTT
V: TRBV28
size: -
J: TRBJ2-3
length: 15
D: TRBD2

CDR3: CASSWQGATSNTEAFF
DNA: TGCGCCAGCAGCTGGCAGGGGGCCACATCGAACACTGAAGCTTTCTTT
V: TRBV5-1
size: -
J: TRBJ1-1
length: 16
D: TRBD1

CDR3: CASRQGRYEQYF
DNA: TGTGCCAGCAGACAGGGGCGCTACGAGCAGTACTTC
V: TRBV27
size: -
J: TRBJ2-7
length: 12
D: TRBD1

CDR3: CSVVQESYEQYF
DNA: TGCAGCGTTGTGCAAGAGAGTTACGAGCAGTACTTC
V: TRBV29-1
size: -
J: TRBJ2-7
length: 12
D: -

CDR3: CASTRGLGDYGYTF
DNA: TGTGCCAGCACCCGGGGTCTTGGGGACTATGGCTACACCTTC
V: TRBV6-1
size: -
J: TRBJ1-2
length: 14
D: -

CDR3: CASSPPVGNTEAFF
DNA: TGTGCCAGCAGTCCGCCGGTGGGAAACACTGAAGCTTTCTTT
V: TRBV6-5
size: -
J: TRBJ1-1
length: 14
D: -

CDR3: CASSQRGTSTDTQYF
DNA: TGTGCCAGCAGCCAACGAGGAACTAGCACAGATACGCAGTATTTT
V: TRBV16
size: -
J: TRBJ2-3
length: 15
D: -

CDR3: CASSVQVGGGNTIYF
DNA: TGTGCCAGCAGCGTACAGGTGGGAGGGGGAAACACCATATATTTT
V: TRBV6-1
size: -
J: TRBJ1-3
length: 15
D: -

CDR3: CASSLGGARQPQHF
DNA: TGTGCCAGCAGTTTAGGGGGGGCCAGACAGCCCCAGCATTTT
V: TRBV27
size: -
J: TRBJ1-5
length: 14
D: -

CDR3: CASSPLPGPYGYTF
DNA: TGTGCCAGCAGCCCTCTTCCGGGGCCCTATGGCTACACCTTC
V: TRBV7-3
size: many
J: TRBJ1-2
length: 14
D: -

CDR3: CASSPTSGSSYEQYF
DNA: TGTGCCAGCTCACCGACTAGCGGGAGCTCCTACGAGCAGTACTTC
V: TRBV18
size: once
J: TRBJ2-7
length: 15
D: TRBD2

CDR3: CAIRGQGAAGANVLTF
DNA: TGTGCCATCAGGGGACAGGGGGCTGCTGGGGCCAACGTCCTGACTTTC
V: TRBV10-3
size: -
J: TRBJ2-6
length: 16
D: TRBD1